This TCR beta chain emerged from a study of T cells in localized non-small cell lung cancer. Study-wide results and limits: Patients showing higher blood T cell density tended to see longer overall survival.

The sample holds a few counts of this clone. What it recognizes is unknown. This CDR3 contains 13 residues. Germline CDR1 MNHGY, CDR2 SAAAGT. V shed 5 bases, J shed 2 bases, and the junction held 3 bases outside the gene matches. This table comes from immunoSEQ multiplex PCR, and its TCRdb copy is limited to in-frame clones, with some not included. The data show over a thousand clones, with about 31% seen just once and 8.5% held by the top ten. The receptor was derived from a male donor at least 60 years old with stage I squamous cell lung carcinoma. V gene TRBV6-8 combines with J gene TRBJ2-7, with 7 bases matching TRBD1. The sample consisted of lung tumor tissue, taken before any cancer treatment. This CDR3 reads CASSQGTAYEQYF. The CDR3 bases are TGTGCCAGCAGTCAAGGGACAGCCTACGAGCAGTACTTC.